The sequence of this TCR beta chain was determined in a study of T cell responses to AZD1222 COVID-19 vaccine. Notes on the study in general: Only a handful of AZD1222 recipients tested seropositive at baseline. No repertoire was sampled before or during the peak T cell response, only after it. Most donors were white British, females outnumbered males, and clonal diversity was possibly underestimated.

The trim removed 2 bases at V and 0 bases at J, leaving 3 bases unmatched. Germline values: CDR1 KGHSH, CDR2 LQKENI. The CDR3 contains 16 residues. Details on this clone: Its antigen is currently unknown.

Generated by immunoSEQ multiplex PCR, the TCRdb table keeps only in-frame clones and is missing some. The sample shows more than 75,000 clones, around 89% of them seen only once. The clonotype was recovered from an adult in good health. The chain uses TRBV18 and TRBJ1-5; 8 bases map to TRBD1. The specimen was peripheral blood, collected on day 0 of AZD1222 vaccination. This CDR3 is CASSPGDRSSNQPQHF. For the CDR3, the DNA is TGTGCCAGCTCACCAGGGGACAGGAGTAGCAATCAGCCCCAGCATTTT.